Below, 9 T cell receptor beta chains from the same sample are listed, as sequenced in a study of regulatory T cells in long-lasting Graves disease. Time point: newly diagnosed GD, antithyroid drugs for less than 3 months. Making the TCR library involved RNA that had been extracted from PBMCs. iRepertoire HTBI primers and Arm-PCR of CDR3 regions built TCR beta libraries. TCRdb reanalysed the multiplex PCR reads using MiXCR and keeps one entry per CDR3 protein. Of approximately 540,000 distinct CDR3 sequences in the sample, 12% were seen once. The same data also went into a second study, on T cells in Graves' hyperthyroidism and ophthalmopathy.

The specimen comprised peripheral blood mononuclear cells (PBMCs), sampled at new diagnosis, from a patient treated with antithyroid drugs. Receptors originate from a woman aged 25 to 45 with Graves disease.

The sample holds many counts of this clonotype. V and J are TRBV6-6 and TRBJ1-5, with unresolved D. CDR3 length: 14 amino acids. Trimming left V 0 bases short and J 7 bases short, with 10 bases between. The V gene's germline CDR1 is MNHNY and CDR2 SVGAGI (reference sequence). The CDR3 spells CASSYSPAFQPQHF. For the CDR3, the DNA is TGTGCCAGCAGTTACTCGCCCGCATTCCAGCCCCAGCATTTT.

This clonotype has more than one count but fewer than ten. This sequence joins TRBV6-1 and TRBJ1-5, with TRBD1 matching over 8 bases. The ends lost 2 bases at V and 4 bases at J; junction bases unmatched: 4. CDR3 size: 15 residues. CDR1 and CDR2 from the germline V gene are MNHNS and SASEGT. This CDR3 is CASSERGQGNQPQHF. CDR3 sequence (DNA): TGTGCCAGCAGTGAACGAGGACAGGGTAATCAGCCCCAGCATTTT.

The chain couples TRBV2 to TRBJ2-5; possible D gene TRBD2, 5 bases. This CDR3 contains 14 residues. The germline gives CDR1 SNHLY, CDR2 FYNNEI. V was trimmed by 6 bases and J by 1 base, leaving 12 bases between them. CDR3 protein: CASSPRGSQETQYF. CDR3 in DNA: TGTGCCAGCAGCCCTCGGGGTAGCCAAGAGACCCAGTACTTC. The whole variable domain, remainder taken from reference TRBV2 and TRBJ2-5, is EPEVTQTPSHQVTQMGQEVILRCVPISNHLYFYWYRQILGQKVEFLVSFYNNEISEKSEIFDDQFSVERPDGSNFTLKIRSTKLEDSAMYFCASSPRGSQETQYFGPGTRLLVL.

Of note for this clonotype: A much bigger clone sits one base away, suggesting this may be a read error. The chain recombines TRBV28 with TRBJ1-5; 8 bases agree with TRBD1. V shed 11 bases and J 5 bases; nucleotides not matched to a gene: 20. CDR1 is MDHEN, CDR2 SYDVKM, per germline. This CDR3 comprises 17 residues. The CDR3 DNA follows: TGTGCCGGATGTTCCCAGGGGACACAGGGGGGGGATCAGCCCCAGCATTTT. Translating it yields CAGCSQGTQGGDQPQHF.

This clonotype was detected ten times or more. The V gene is TRBV19, the J gene TRBJ2-3; D possibly matches TRBD1 or TRBD2 (5 bases each). This CDR3 has 16 residues. Trimming cost V 10 bases and J 0 bases, with 20 bases left between them. Germline lookup yields CDR1 LNHDA and CDR2 SQIVND (reference sequence). The CDR3 loop is CATRANVGASTDTQYF. The CDR3 DNA sequence: TGTGCCACCAGGGCGAACGTGGGAGCTAGCACAGATACGCAGTATTTT. The full variable domain, with the rest looked up from reference TRBV19 and TRBJ2-3, is DGGITQSPKYLFRKEGQNVTLSCEQNLNHDAMYWYRQDPGQGLRLIYYSQIVNDFQKGDIAEGYSVSREKKESFPLTVTSAQKNPTAFYLCATRANVGASTDTQYFGPGTRLTVL.

The gene calls are TRBV2 and TRBJ1-3; D unresolved. This CDR3 region has 14 residues. Looked up from germline, CDR1 is SNHLY and CDR2 is FYNNEI. V was trimmed by 1 base and J by 3 bases, leaving 7 bases between them. The CDR3 loop reads CASSEDTYGNTIYF. CDR3 DNA sequence: TGTGCCAGCAGTGAAGATACATATGGAAACACCATATATTTT.

Many counts were recorded for this clonotype. The DNA for the CDR3 is TGTGCCACCAGCAGAGTCCAGGGGGCCTACAATGAGCAGTTCTTC. Translating it yields CATSRVQGAYNEQFF. The rearrangement links TRBV15 to TRBJ2-1, with 7 bases lining up with TRBD1. V dropped 1 base and J dropped 2; count of bases not matched to a gene: 2. Germline loops: CDR1 LNHNV, CDR2 YYDKDF (reference sequence). This CDR3 is 15 amino acids long.

There are many counts of this clonotype. This chain connects TRBV20-1 to TRBJ2-1; 8 bases map to TRBD2. Germline V gene data show CDR1 as DFQATT and CDR2 as SNEGSKA (reference sequence). V was pared by 4 bases and J by 6 bases, with 5 bases of the junction left unmatched. The CDR3 loop spans 13 amino acids. In DNA, the CDR3 is TGCAGTGCTATTGGAGCGGGAGTCAATGAGCAGTTCTTC. It codes for CSAIGAGVNEQFF.

DNA of the CDR3: TGCAGTGCTAGAGGGGTTCTGGGGACCTACACTGAAGCTTTCTTT. This sequence encodes CSARGVLGTYTEAFF. The chain employs TRBV20-1 and TRBJ1-1; D might be TRBD1 (5 bases). The V and J ends lost 1 base and 3 bases respectively, with 15 bases between them. The CDR3 has 15 amino acids. The germline CDR1 and CDR2 sequences are DFQATT and SNEGSKA (reference sequence).